This TCR beta chain is from a study of response to subunit inactivated influenza vaccine. Notes on the study in general: A suggestion made by the authors is that each seasonal influenza vaccination recruits few new T cells.

With respect to this clonotype: Its target is unknown.

Each CDR3 protein is one row after TCRdb ran MiXCR on the RT-PCR reads. This table has roughly 760,000 distinct CDR3 sequences, 21% appearing once. Between the trimmed V and J ends, which lost 6 bases and 0 bases, there was a span of 15 bases. Looked up from germline, CDR1 is MNHEY and CDR2 is SMNVEV (reference sequence). This CDR3 has 15 amino acids. J is TRBJ2-7 and V is TRBV27, with D hard to call. The starting material was PBMCs from blood, obtained about 5 days after vaccination. The TCR originated in a man over 45 who received an inactivated influenza vaccine. CDR3 sequence reads: CASSQSQLGSYEQYF. In DNA form, the CDR3 reads TGTGCCAGCAGCCAATCACAGTTAGGCTCCTACGAGCAGTACTTC.